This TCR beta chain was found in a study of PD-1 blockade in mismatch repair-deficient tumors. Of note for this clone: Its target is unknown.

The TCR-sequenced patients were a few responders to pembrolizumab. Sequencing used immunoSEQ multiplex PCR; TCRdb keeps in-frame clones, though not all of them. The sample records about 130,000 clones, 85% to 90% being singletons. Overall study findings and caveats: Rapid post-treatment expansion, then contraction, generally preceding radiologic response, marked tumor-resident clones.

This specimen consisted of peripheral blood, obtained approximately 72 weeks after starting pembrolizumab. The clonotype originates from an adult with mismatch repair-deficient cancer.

CDR3 DNA sequence: TGTGCCAGCAGACCCGGGACAGGCCTTACCTACGAGCAGTACTTC. This encodes CASRPGTGLTYEQYF. This chain links TRBV6-5 with TRBJ2-7, with 8 bases lining up with TRBD1. The CDR3 has 15 residues. CDR1 is MNHEY and CDR2 is SVGAGI in the germline V gene. V gave up 6 bases and J gave up 2 bases; unmatched junction bases: 9.